Each of the 28 T cell receptor beta chains below was sequenced from the same sample in a study of CD8 T cells in Susac syndrome (dated by TCRdb to between 2018 and 2021). The library was built by means of the immunoSEQ multiplex PCR assay. RNA was extracted using the RNeasy kit, and roughly 0.45 to 1 microgram was reverse transcribed with random hexamers. TCRdb's own reprocessing of the public reads used fastp at Q25 and MiXCR and kept productive beta chains. Rows are unified per CDR3 protein, each entry keeping the most common DNA and genes. The sample table holds 110,000 to 150,000 distinct CDR3 sequences, of which approximately 93% were seen once. The top ten hold over 0.25% of the sample. The material sequenced was CD8+ T cells from PBMCs. The receptors come from a human donor in good health.

The V call is TRBV13, the J call TRBJ1-1, with D tentatively TRBD1 (6 bases). The V and J ends lost 5 bases and 5 bases respectively, with 18 bases between them. The germline gives CDR1 PRHDT, CDR2 FYEKMQ (reference sequence). The CDR3 spans 15 residues. CDR3 nucleotide sequence: TGTGCCAGCAGCGCAGGGGTTAGGGAGAAAACTGAAGCTTTCTTT. Amino acids: CASSAGVREKTEAFF.

This clonotype showed up just once. This rearrangement joins TRBV4-3 to TRBJ2-1; the D is unclear. The V end lost 3 bases, the J end lost 2 bases, and 5 bases lay between the germline ends. The CDR3 is 13 amino acids. The germline CDR1 and CDR2 sequences are LGHNA and YSLEER. CDR3 amino acids: CASSQLPYNEQFF. As DNA, the CDR3 is TGCGCCAGCAGCCAGTTGCCCTACAATGAGCAGTTCTTC.

The chain links TRBV29-1 to TRBJ2-1; tentative D call: TRBD2 (5 bases). The CDR3 extends over 15 amino acids. V lost 7 bases to trimming and J lost 8 bases, with 24 bases between them. From germline, CDR1 is SQVTM and CDR2 ANQGSEA. Here the CDR3 reads CSGWSSPVKRDEQFF. CDR3 bases: TGCAGCGGATGGTCATCTCCTGTCAAGAGGGATGAGCAGTTCTTC.

V gene TRBV9 combines with J gene TRBJ2-1; D remains unclear. The CDR3 sequence is 14 residues long. V was cut by 0 bases and J by 1 base, with 5 bases left in between. CDR1 is SGDLS, CDR2 YYNGEE, per germline. As DNA, the CDR3 is TGTGCCAGCAGCGTAGAGGTATCCTACAATGAGCAGTTCTTC. Its protein is CASSVEVSYNEQFF.

This clonotype was detected only once. This chain uses TRBV28 with TRBJ2-5, with 8 bases fitting TRBD1. CDR1 is MDHEN and CDR2 is SYDVKM in the germline V gene. V gave up 3 bases and J gave up 5 bases; unmatched junction bases: 8. The CDR3 runs to 15 residues. As DNA, the CDR3 is TGTGCCAGCAGTTTCTCGACAGGGGACGCGGAGACCCAGTACTTC. This translates into CASSFSTGDAETQYF.

The rearrangement uses TRBV29-1 and TRBJ2-5, with D possibly matching TRBD2 (7 bases). Trimming took off 2 bases at V and 2 bases at J, with 15 bases between the two ends. CDR1 is SQVTM, CDR2 ANQGSEA, per germline. This CDR3 spans 15 amino acids. Here the CDR3 reads CSVEPGRGQQETQYF. DNA of the CDR3: TGCAGCGTTGAACCGGGGAGGGGACAACAAGAGACCCAGTACTTC.

This rearrangement joins TRBV7-9 to TRBJ1-1; D perhaps matches TRBD1 (5 bases). Trimming shortened V by 1 base and J by 0 bases, and 15 bases separated the two germline ends. This CDR3 has 17 residues. Germline loops: CDR1 SEHNR, CDR2 FQNEAQ (reference sequence). CDR3 loop: CASSLVQGLPMNTEAFF. CDR3 nucleotides: TGTGCCAGCAGCTTAGTGCAGGGTTTACCCATGAACACTGAAGCTTTCTTT. The full variable domain, with the rest looked up from reference TRBV7-9 and TRBJ1-1, is DTGVSQNPRHKITKRGQNVTFRCDPISEHNRLYWYRQTLGQGPEFLTYFQNEAQLEKSRLLSDRFSAERPKGSFSTLEIQRTEQGDSAMYLCASSLVQGLPMNTEAFFGQGTRLTVV.

The CDR3 here is CASRPPGLAYEQYF. DNA for the CDR3: TGTGCCAGCCGACCCCCGGGACTAGCCTACGAGCAGTACTTC. The J gene is TRBJ2-7, the V gene TRBV27; TRBD2 matches at 8 bases. V was clipped by 8 bases and J by 2 bases; unmatched bases: 8. CDR3 size: 14 residues. CDR1 MNHEY and CDR2 SMNVEV come from the germline V gene (reference sequence).

The gene calls are TRBV3-1 and TRBJ2-3; D is ambiguous. The germline gives CDR1 LGHDT, CDR2 YNNKEL (reference sequence). Trimming shortened V by 6 bases and J by 3 bases, and 10 bases separated the two germline ends. CDR3 size: 13 residues. The CDR3 is CASRLWWTDTQYF. The CDR3 DNA reads TGTGCCAGCAGGCTCTGGTGGACAGATACGCAGTATTTT.

The genes are TRBV20-1 and TRBJ2-1; 13 bases align to TRBD2. The CDR3 covers 19 residues. Germline values: CDR1 DFQATT, CDR2 SNEGSKA (reference sequence). J was trimmed by 1 base and V by 2 bases; bases with no gene match: 11. The CDR3 nucleotides read TGCAGTGCTAGAACCCCGGGACTAGCGGGAAGTGAGTCCTACAATGAGCAGTTCTTC. It is translated as CSARTPGLAGSESYNEQFF.

The chain has TRBV3-1 and TRBJ2-7; D perhaps matches TRBD2 (5 bases). CDR1 is LGHDT and CDR2 is YNNKEL in the germline V gene (reference sequence). Trimming shortened V by 4 bases and J by 4 bases, and 11 bases separated the two germline ends. The CDR3 covers 13 residues. As DNA, the CDR3 is TGTGCCAGCAGCCTGGACTGGAGATACGAGCAGTACTTC. Its protein product is CASSLDWRYEQYF.

Concerning this clonotype: No conserved phenylalanine or tryptophan ends this CDR3, so it is likely a read error. It is unclear where the CDR3 begins or ends on the DNA, so no DNA is shown, and the CDR3 is as TCRdb lists it. V and J are TRBV5-6 and TRBJ2-7; the tabulated D call, TRBD2, remains unverified against the DNA. Germline loops: CDR1 SGHDT, CDR2 YYEEEE. The CDR3 has 10 residues if both end residues are counted. The chain's CDR3 is CASSNRDCLI.

V gene TRBV3-1 combines with J gene TRBJ2-7; 9 positions agree with TRBD2. In germline, CDR1 is LGHDT, CDR2 YNNKEL (reference sequence). This CDR3 comprises 15 residues. J gave up 3 bases and V 4 bases, and 7 bases lay outside the gene matches. The chain's CDR3 is CASSLDAGGHYEQYF. In nucleotides, the CDR3 is TGTGCCAGCAGCCTAGACGCGGGAGGGCACTACGAGCAGTACTTC.

The gene calls are TRBV27 and TRBJ2-7; TRBD2 matches 8 bases. The V and J ends lost 6 bases and 3 bases, in that order; junction bases with no gene match: 10. CDR1 is MNHEY, CDR2 SMNVEV, per germline (reference sequence). CDR3 size: 15 residues. The CDR3 protein is CASRSYSGNYYEQYF. The CDR3, as DNA: TGTGCCAGCAGGAGCTATAGCGGGAATTACTACGAGCAGTACTTC.

The chain uses TRBV7-9 and TRBJ2-7; TRBD1 agrees at 9 bases. The CDR3 contains 15 residues. V gave up 4 bases and J gave up 2 bases; unmatched junction bases: 6. CDR1 is SEHNR and CDR2 is FQNEAQ in the germline V gene (reference sequence). In nucleotides, the CDR3 is TGTGCCAGCAGCTACGGACAGGGGCCCGCCTACGAGCAGTACTTC. It specifies CASSYGQGPAYEQYF.

The gene calls are TRBV4-3 and TRBJ2-3; 9 bases line up with TRBD2. CDR1 LGHNA and CDR2 YSLEER come from the germline V gene. The CDR3 has 15 residues. The trim removed 3 bases at V and 4 bases at J, leaving 5 bases unmatched. CDR3 in amino acids: CASSQVSGGPDTQYF. In DNA form, the CDR3 reads TGCGCCAGCAGCCAGGTTAGCGGGGGCCCAGATACGCAGTATTTT.

The chain carries TRBV28 and TRBJ1-2; D might be TRBD1 (5 bases). Germline V gene lookup returns CDR1 MDHEN and CDR2 SYDVKM. This CDR3 is 16 amino acids long. V was trimmed by 4 bases and J by 5 bases, leaving 20 bases between them. CDR3 loop: CASSSSPGLTAYGYTF. CDR3 sequence (DNA): TGTGCCAGCAGTTCCTCCCCGGGACTTACGGCTTATGGCTACACCTTC.

The chain employs TRBV12-3 or TRBV12-4 and TRBJ2-1; no definite D call. This CDR3 region has 13 residues. V shed 4 bases and J shed 2 bases, with 6 bases lying between them. The CDR3 DNA follows: TGTGCCAGCAGTTGGACCACCTACAATGAGCAGTTCTTC. Its protein is CASSWTTYNEQFF.

This rearrangement joins TRBV7-9 to TRBJ2-2; TRBD2 aligns across 7 bases. Unmatched junction bases numbered 4, after V lost 5 bases and J lost 1 base. The CDR3 is 15 amino acids. The germline gives CDR1 SEHNR, CDR2 FQNEAQ (reference sequence). The CDR3 loop is CASSPPSGNTGELFF. CDR3 DNA: TGTGCCAGCAGCCCCCCTAGCGGGAACACCGGGGAGCTGTTTTTT.

The chain employs TRBV11-2 and TRBJ2-1; D remains ambiguous. The germline CDR1 and CDR2 sequences are SGHAT and FQNNGV. Trimming stripped 1 base from V and 0 bases from J, with 7 bases between. The CDR3 consists of 15 residues. Here the CDR3 reads CASSLGESSYNEQFF. The CDR3 coding sequence is TGTGCCAGCAGCTTAGGAGAGAGCTCCTACAATGAGCAGTTCTTC.

The chain has TRBV27 and TRBJ1-2; tentative D call: TRBD1 (5 bases). CDR1 MNHEY and CDR2 SMNVEV come from the germline V gene (reference sequence). The CDR3 is 13 amino acids. V was pared by 2 bases and J by 4 bases, with 8 bases between. CDR3 in amino acids: CASSLGGAYGYTF. The CDR3 bases are TGTGCCAGCAGTTTAGGTGGGGCCTATGGCTACACCTTC.

The chain combines TRBV2 with TRBJ2-4; the D gene is possibly TRBD1 (5 bases). This CDR3 spans 10 amino acids. Germline V gene sequence: CDR1 SNHLY, CDR2 FYNNEI. Trimming shortened V by 5 bases and J by 16 bases, and 12 bases separated the two germline ends. Here the CDR3 DNA reads TGTGCCAGCAGTAGGGGAAAAATTTACTTC. Translated, it gives CASSRGKIYF.

The rearrangement uses TRBV29-1 and TRBJ2-3, with D perhaps TRBD2 (6 bases). The CDR3 contains 15 residues. Germline CDR1 and CDR2: SQVTM and ANQGSEA. V was shortened by 6 bases and J by 6 bases, with 22 bases between the two germline ends. The CDR3 region has the DNA TGCAGCGTCGAGGCCGGGACTCTCCCAGCGGATACGCAGTATTTT. Amino acids: CSVEAGTLPADTQYF.

The rearrangement joins TRBV2 to TRBJ1-2; D is possibly TRBD1 (6 bases). With 5 bases removed from V and 3 bases from J, the gap between germline ends came to 16 bases. CDR3 length: 15 residues. Germline V gene data show CDR1 as SNHLY and CDR2 as FYNNEI. CDR3 nucleotides: TGTGCCAGCAGTCGCACCGAGGGGGGGGACTATGGCTACACCTTC. Translation: CASSRTEGGDYGYTF. Filled out from reference TRBV2 and TRBJ1-2, the complete variable domain reads EPEVTQTPSHQVTQMGQEVILRCVPISNHLYFYWYRQILGQKVEFLVSFYNNEISEKSEIFDDQFSVERPDGSNFTLKIRSTKLEDSAMYFCASSRTEGGDYGYTFGSGTRLTVV.

This rearrangement joins TRBV15 to TRBJ2-3; D is possibly TRBD1 or TRBD2 (5 bases each). The CDR3 has 15 amino acids. Trimming took 1 base from V and 2 from J, leaving 10 bases between them. In germline, CDR1 is LNHNV, CDR2 YYDKDF (reference sequence). CDR3 coding DNA: TGTGCCACCAGCAGAGTTCCAGGGACCACAGATACGCAGTATTTT. This codes for CATSRVPGTTDTQYF.

The chain uses TRBV27 and TRBJ1-5; D gene unclear. The germline V gene encodes CDR1 MNHEY and CDR2 SMNVEV (reference sequence). Trimming shortened V by 3 bases and J by 2 bases, and 14 bases separated the two germline ends. CDR3 length: 16 residues. CDR3 DNA: TGTGCCAGCAGTTTCGGAACAGCTATTGGCAATCAGCCCCAGCATTTT. This translates into CASSFGTAIGNQPQHF.

The V gene is TRBV3-1, the J gene TRBJ2-5, with TRBD1 matching 8 bases. Germline values: CDR1 LGHDT, CDR2 YNNKEL (reference sequence). The CDR3 is 15 amino acids. After removal of 1 base from V and 4 bases from J, the junction contained 5 bases not matched to a gene. This CDR3 reads CASSQADRVRETQYF. CDR3 in DNA: TGTGCCAGCAGCCAAGCGGACAGGGTACGAGAGACCCAGTACTTC.

The chain is built from TRBV4-3 and TRBJ2-7; 9 bases map to TRBD2. Unmatched junction bases numbered 1, after V lost 0 bases and J lost 1 base. CDR3 size: 15 residues. From germline, CDR1 is LGHNA and CDR2 YSLEER. CDR3 sequence: CASSQDLAGSYEQYF. CDR3 nucleotides: TGCGCCAGCAGCCAAGATCTAGCGGGATCCTACGAGCAGTACTTC.